The clone carrying this T cell receptor beta chain was seen a handful of times. The antigen is unknown. Researchers isolated at least 7 million PBMCs per sample. A second PCR of about 6 to 11 cycles used a sample-barcoded 5' primer and a J-beta primer mix. TCRdb re-called the 5' RACE reads through MiXCR, storing one row per CDR3 protein. In the table there are 1.5 million to 2 million distinct CDR3 sequences, 30% to 40% of which are singletons. The sample originates from a study of blood T cells in healthy people across ages. Findings and limits, study-wide: TCR beta diversity per million T cells fell roughly linearly with age. Investigators viewed diversity estimates from one million T cells as underestimates, the study reported.

V shed 5 bases and J 2 bases; nucleotides not matched to a gene: 21. The CDR3 is 22 residues long. Germline values: CDR1 MGHRA, CDR2 YSYEKL. The gene calls are TRBV4-1 and TRBJ2-3, with 14 bases lining up with TRBD2. Sequenced: blood. This receptor was taken from a woman in her twenties or thirties in good health. CDR3 in DNA: TGCGCCAGCAGCGTTCCGGGACTAGCGGGGGACACCTCTCCCGGTGACACAGATACGCAGTATTTT. Translated: CASSVPGLAGDTSPGDTDTQYF.